This T cell receptor (beta chain) was retrieved from a study of T cells in localized non-small cell lung cancer. Study-level results: Adjacent lung was found to contain a median roughly 58 of the top 100 tumor clones.

The ends were cut back, 5 bases at V and 5 bases at J, with 15 bases in the middle. CDR3 length: 14 residues. Germline V gene sequence: CDR1 SEHNR, CDR2 FQNEAQ (reference sequence). With regard to this clone: The antigen is not known.

The method was immunoSEQ multiplex PCR; TCRdb's version includes in-frame clones alone and lacks a portion of them. The sample records just over 20,000 clones, about 83% being singletons. Sequencing was performed on PBMCs, taken before any cancer treatment. V gene TRBV7-9 combines with J gene TRBJ1-1; no definite D call. This TCR came from a woman aged 40-70 years with stage II squamous cell lung carcinoma. This chain's CDR3 is CASSPQEARTEAFF. The CDR3, as DNA: TGTGCCAGCAGCCCCCAGGAAGCGAGGACTGAAGCTTTCTTT.